Listed here is a single TCR beta chain. This clonotype was found a few times. The antigen it binds to is not known. There are no base qualities to consult, and no much larger clone falls within one base. The roughly 38 donors, aged about 6 to 95 years, were systemically healthy Caucasian individuals from Russia. Around 9.8 milliliters of peripheral blood were collected from each donor into EDTA-treated Vacutainer tubes. Ficoll-Paque density-gradient centrifugation was used to isolate PBMCs, with at least 7 million per sample. Trizol reagent was used to extract total RNA from PBMCs, with at least 6 micrograms per sample. Naive CD45RAhigh/CD27high T cell percentages were measured by flow cytometry on a PBMC aliquot from every donor. Library generation was performed with 5' RACE. The sequencer listed for this sample is Illumina HiSeq 2500. A second PCR of about 7 to 12 cycles was performed with a sample-barcoded 5' primer and a J-beta primer mix. A unique molecular identifier was introduced onto each TCR beta cDNA molecule by a template-switch 5' adaptor carrying 12 random nucleotides. Each sample yielded at least 3 million CDR3-containing paired-end reads. First-strand cDNA synthesis was performed from all RNA using the Mint cDNA synthesis kit, with priming by a TRBC-specific oligonucleotide. Following uracil-DNA glycosylase treatment, a first 18-cycle PCR with universal primers M1SS and BC2_uni_R was performed on all cDNA. As for the authors' bioinformatics: Each sample was normalized by randomly selecting 1 million high-quality reads, each carrying a distinct molecular identifier. Reads with shared molecular identifiers were discarded instead of being binned into consensus sequences. MiTCR, set to a Q25 quality threshold and the strictest error-elimination algorithm, was used for CDR3 identification, clonotype clustering and error correction. A nonparametric unseen species model with Euler transformation was used to estimate a lower bound on total TCR beta diversity. In-frame beta chains were kept once TCRdb had trimmed the public reads at Q25 with fastp and called clones with MiXCR. Every entry covers one CDR3 protein and lists the most common genes and DNA from its rows. TCRdb's processing, not the study's, gives the V and J calls here. Across this sample there are 1.5 million to 1.9 million distinct CDR3 sequences, with approximately 43% seen only once. The ten biggest clones cover less than 5% of the sample.

This record belongs to a study of blood T cells in healthy people across ages (dated by TCRdb to 2014 to 2015). As for the study more broadly: In model experiments, template switching captured roughly one uniquely barcoded TCR beta cDNA molecule for every two T cells. The study measured age-related changes in TCR beta repertoire diversity using deep sequencing normalized with unique cDNA molecular identifiers. The donors were split into four age groups: young (average about 16 years), middle-aged (around 40), aged (around 67) and long-lived (about 82). To avoid experimental bias, donors of different ages were distributed randomly across sequencing lanes. Two additional independent replicas of 1 million unique cDNA reads from the same blood draw were analyzed for two donors (one aged 18 to 29 and one aged 80 or older). The research as a whole found: Estimates of total diversity based on one million sequenced T cells were considered lower bounds and underestimates. Observed TCR beta diversity per million T cells fell roughly linearly with age, and a significant reduction was already apparent by age around 40. Compared with the aged group, more naive CD4+ T cells, fewer expanded clones and increased TCR diversity were shown by the long-lived group, suggesting age selection. The CMV infection status of donors was not known, potentially confounding age-related changes in expanded clonotypes. Since profiling was done on bulk unsorted PBMCs, naive and antigen-experienced compartments could not be conclusively compared. The percentage of naive T cells measured by flow cytometry correlated strongly with observed TCR beta diversity.

Sequences DFQATT (CDR1) and SNEGSKA (CDR2) are obtained from the germline V gene (reference sequence). V ends up 1 base short and J 3 bases short, with an unmatched junction base count of 5. The cysteine opens and the phenylalanine closes a CDR3 of 16 amino acids. Here the CDR3 DNA is all that survives: 48 bases in frame from base 1. The sequence was obtained from a woman aged 18-30 years in good health. The sample was blood. The chain joins TRBV20-1 to TRBJ2-1, and 11 bases in between align with TRBD1. The CDR3 in this case is CSARVLGTGGYNEQFF. The DNA sequence follows: TGCAGTGCTAGAGTTCTGGGGACAGGGGGCTACAATGAGCAGTTCTTC.